This TCR beta chain was recorded in a study of blood T cells in healthy people across ages. PCR was performed a second time for about 7 to 11 cycles using a sample-barcoded 5' primer and a J-beta primer mix. TCRdb re-called the 5' RACE reads through MiXCR, storing one row per CDR3 protein. The table has about 780,000 distinct CDR3 sequences, around 45% seen once. The germline CDR1 and CDR2 sequences are MGHRA and YSYEKL. The CDR3 runs to 16 residues. The ends were cut back, 0 bases at V and 4 bases at J, with 16 bases in the middle. The receptor comes from an elderly man in good health. V is TRBV4-1 and J is TRBJ2-7; weak D call: TRBD2 (5 bases). The sample taken for sequencing was blood. The DNA for the CDR3 is TGCGCCAGCAGCCAAGATCGGGAACTGCCTGCTTACGAGCAGTACTTC. It specifies CASSQDRELPAYEQYF.